This TCR beta chain was recorded in a study of T-cell reconstitution after alpha-beta-depleted transplantation in children. This clonotype showed up just a few times. It was with unique molecular identifiers that the TCRbeta library was prepared. TCRdb re-analysed the PCR reads in MiXCR, keeping a single row per CDR3 protein. This sample has 200,000 to 300,000 distinct CDR3 sequences, with 12% found just once. Looked up from germline, CDR1 is LGHNA and CDR2 is YNFKEQ. CDR3 size: 13 residues. V dropped 8 bases and J dropped 8 bases, with 16 bases sitting between them. This TCR derives from a human donor who donated a stem cell graft to a child with acute lymphoblastic leukemia. The V call is TRBV4-2, the J call TRBJ1-3; no definite D call. The sequenced sample was PBMCs from the stem cell graft donor, obtained from the stem cell graft. The CDR3 nucleotides are TGTGCCAGCCTCAAGGCCCCGGGTGACACCATATATTTT. The encoded protein is CASLKAPGDTIYF.